One and the same sample provided the 20 T cell receptor beta chains below, sequenced in a study of T-cell reconstitution after alpha-beta-depleted transplantation in children. Unique molecular identifiers featured in how the TCRbeta library was prepared. TCRdb recomputed calls from the PCR reads with MiXCR, one row per CDR3 protein. The repertoire consists of roughly 220,000 distinct CDR3 sequences, with roughly 9.1% occurring once and the leading ten covering under 40%. The sample consisted of PBMCs, mostly from graft donor cells, taken 360 days after TCRalphabeta/CD19-depleted stem cell transplant. The receptor source for this set is a male patient between 2 and 9 years old who had a stem cell transplant for acute myeloid leukemia, so the T cells may come from the graft donor.

The rearrangement joins TRBV30 to TRBJ2-1; 10 bases map to TRBD2. This CDR3 comprises 14 residues. Germline lookup yields CDR1 GTSNPN and CDR2 SVGIG (reference sequence). J lost 8 bases, V lost 4 bases, and 8 bases had no gene match. CDR3 loop: CAWTPGLAFHEQFF. The CDR3 DNA reads as TGTGCCTGGACTCCGGGACTAGCGTTCCATGAGCAGTTCTTC.

This clonotype showed up just a few times. This chain connects TRBV12-3 or TRBV12-4 to TRBJ2-7, with D perhaps being TRBD1 or TRBD2 (5 bases each). V was pared by 6 bases and J by 0 bases, with 9 bases between. The CDR3 totals 13 residues. CDR3 amino acids: CASRGRSSYEQYF. Written as DNA, the CDR3 is TGTGCCAGCAGGGGACGGAGCTCCTACGAGCAGTACTTC.

The chain has TRBV7-9 and TRBJ2-2, with D possibly TRBD1 on 6 matching bases. The CDR3 loop spans 17 amino acids. Deletions cut 10 bases from V and 1 base from J, with 22 bases between. Germline assignment: CDR1 SEHNR and CDR2 FQNEAQ (reference sequence). CDR3 sequence: CAMGSGPATGNTGELFF. DNA for the CDR3: TGTGCCATGGGCTCCGGCCCCGCGACAGGGAACACCGGGGAGCTGTTTTTT.

This clonotype was found many times. The chain carries TRBV9 and TRBJ2-2; TRBD1 or TRBD2 may be the D gene (5 bases each). V lost 0 bases, J lost 4 bases, and 13 bases lay in between. Germline CDR1 and CDR2: SGDLS and YYNGEE. CDR3 length: 16 amino acids. CDR3 sequence reads: CASSVAGTAITGELFF. DNA for the CDR3: TGTGCCAGCAGCGTAGCCGGGACGGCGATCACCGGGGAGCTGTTTTTT.

This chain connects TRBV15 to TRBJ1-4, with D possibly being TRBD1 (6 bases). The CDR3 has 15 residues. Germline V gives CDR1 LNHNV, CDR2 YYDKDF (reference sequence). The germline V and J ends were trimmed by 5 bases and 3 bases, with 13 bases remaining between them. The chain's CDR3 is CATSGSTGPNEKLFF. CDR3 sequence (DNA): TGTGCCACCAGCGGCTCGACAGGCCCTAATGAAAAACTGTTTTTT.

The gene calls are TRBV29-1 and TRBJ2-1; D call uncertain. The CDR3 spans 12 residues. Germline lookup yields CDR1 SQVTM and CDR2 ANQGSEA. Deletions cut 4 bases from V and 6 bases from J, with 10 bases between. In DNA form, the CDR3 reads TGCAGCGTTGGACCGCTGGGCAATGAGCAGTTCTTC. It is translated as CSVGPLGNEQFF.

This clonotype was observed at least ten times. This rearrangement joins TRBV10-3 to TRBJ2-3, with D possibly matching TRBD1 (6 bases). This CDR3 comprises 14 residues. Germline CDR1 is ENHRY and CDR2 is SYGVKD. Trimming left V 11 bases short and J 2 bases short, with 17 bases between. In nucleotides, the CDR3 is TGTGCCTCCCTTCGGCAGGGGAACACAGATACGCAGTATTTT. This gives the protein CASLRQGNTDTQYF.

This clonotype has ten or more counts. This sequence joins TRBV20-1 and TRBJ1-1, with D perhaps TRBD1 (5 bases). V gave up 3 bases and J gave up 3 bases, with 8 bases separating them. The CDR3 length is 12 residues. Germline loops: CDR1 DFQATT, CDR2 SNEGSKA (reference sequence). Here the CDR3 reads CSASRQYTEAFF. CDR3 bases: TGCAGTGCTAGCAGACAGTACACTGAAGCTTTCTTT.

At least ten counts were recorded for this clonotype. The rearrangement links TRBV6-1 to TRBJ2-3; 7 nucleotides agree with TRBD1. The V gene's germline CDR1 is MNHNS and CDR2 SASEGT. CDR3 length: 14 residues. J lost 9 bases, V lost 8 bases, and 14 bases had no gene match. DNA for the CDR3: TGTGCCAGCCCCCGGCAGGGGGAACCTTCAACGCAGTATTTT. This encodes CASPRQGEPSTQYF.

The table lists this clonotype with many counts. A junction end diverges from the germline sequence, so it may reflect a read error. The chain is built from TRBV12-3 or TRBV12-4 and TRBJ1-5, with TRBD1 matching 11 bases. This CDR3 has 11 residues. CDR3 nucleotide sequence: TGTGCCAGCAGTCGGGGGGACAGGGGGTATTTT. Its protein product is CASSRGDRGYF.

This clonotype has more than one count but fewer than ten. This sequence joins TRBV20-1 and TRBJ2-1, with D unclear. This CDR3 has 12 amino acids. Trimming removed 6 bases at V and 0 bases at J, with 6 bases between. Germline values: CDR1 DFQATT, CDR2 SNEGSKA (reference sequence). In DNA form, the CDR3 reads TGCAGTGCCAGTAGCTCCTACAATGAGCAGTTCTTC. This encodes CSASSSYNEQFF.

This clonotype occurred many times. The V gene is TRBV12-3 or TRBV12-4, the J gene TRBJ2-3; 10 bases agree with TRBD2. This CDR3 region has 16 residues. Trimming removed 6 bases from V and 7 bases from J; junction bases left unmatched: 13. CDR3 bases: TGTGCCAGCAGCCGATCCCCTAGCGGGGGACCCAATACGCAGTATTTT. This translates into CASSRSPSGGPNTQYF.

This clonotype came up many times. The chain is built from TRBV5-1 and TRBJ2-5, with no clear D. CDR1 and CDR2 from the germline V gene are SGHRS and YFSETQ. Trimming took 0 bases from V and 3 from J, leaving 6 bases between them. This CDR3 spans 13 amino acids. The CDR3 sequence: CASSLAREETQYF. DNA of the CDR3: TGCGCCAGCAGCTTGGCTAGGGAAGAGACCCAGTACTTC.

The chain carries TRBV3-1 and TRBJ1-1; D gene uncertain. Trimming pared 1 base from V and 1 base from J, leaving 4 bases between. Germline V CDR1 and CDR2: LGHDT, YNNKEL (reference sequence). This CDR3 contains 13 residues. The CDR3 bases are TGTGCCAGCAGCCAAGTTCCGAACACTGAAGCTTTCTTT. Translated: CASSQVPNTEAFF. Combining the CDR3 with reference TRBV3-1 and TRBJ1-1 gives the whole variable domain DTAVSQTPKYLVTQMGNDKSIKCEQNLGHDTMYWYKQDSKKFLKIMFSYNNKELIINETVPNRFSPKSPDKAHLNLHINSLELGDSAVYFCASSQVPNTEAFFGQGTRLTVV.

This clonotype was observed at least ten times. V usage is TRBV29-1 and J usage is TRBJ2-7; perhaps TRBD2 as D (5 bases). This CDR3 is built from 13 residues. Trimming took off 4 bases at V and 2 bases at J, with 12 bases between the two ends. From germline, CDR1 is SQVTM and CDR2 ANQGSEA. Written as DNA, the CDR3 is TGCAGCGTTGGAAGGACGGGAACCTACGAGCAGTACTTC. It codes for CSVGRTGTYEQYF.

This clonotype has only a few counts. The chain joins TRBV12-3 or TRBV12-4 to TRBJ2-5; 8 bases agree with TRBD1. The CDR3 spans 15 residues. Trimming took 3 bases from V and 5 from J; bases not matched to a gene: 8. Here the CDR3 reads CASSFPTGERETQYF. The CDR3 DNA is TGTGCCAGCAGTTTCCCGACAGGGGAGAGGGAGACCCAGTACTTC.

The chain uses TRBV13 and TRBJ2-1; the match to TRBD2 covers 9 bases. The V and J ends lost 5 bases and 0 bases, in that order; junction bases with no gene match: 26. Germline-derived CDR1 and CDR2 are PRHDT and FYEKMQ (reference sequence). This CDR3 has 23 amino acids. CDR3 DNA sequence: TGTGCCAGCAGCAAAACTACCGGCGGTACCTTATGGTTTAGCGGGAGCTCCTACAATGAGCAGTTCTTC. This codes for CASSKTTGGTLWFSGSSYNEQFF.

This clonotype was picked up many times. The gene calls are TRBV6-5 and TRBJ2-7; D possibly corresponds to TRBD2 (6 bases). V lost 2 bases, J lost 0 bases, and 17 bases lay in between. CDR1 and CDR2 (germline): MNHEY, SVGAGI. The CDR3 is 17 residues long. The CDR3 DNA is TGTGCCAGCAGTTACCCTAGACGGGAGAAGAGCTCCTACGAGCAGTACTTC. Translation: CASSYPRREKSSYEQYF.

This clonotype has ten or more counts. V gene TRBV2 combines with J gene TRBJ2-1, with 9 bases identical to TRBD1. V lost 2 bases to trimming and J lost 9 bases; unmatched junction nucleotides: 8. This CDR3 is 15 amino acids long. Looked up from germline, CDR1 is SNHLY and CDR2 is FYNNEI. The CDR3 reads CASSERTGEWGEQFF. CDR3 sequence (DNA): TGTGCCAGCAGTGAACGGACAGGGGAATGGGGTGAGCAGTTCTTC.

This clonotype was seen at least ten times. V is TRBV20-1 and J is TRBJ2-2; TRBD1 aligns across 8 bases. Trimming cost V 5 bases and J 4 bases; bases outside gene matches: 6. CDR1 DFQATT and CDR2 SNEGSKA come from the germline V gene (reference sequence). This CDR3 has 14 amino acids. The CDR3 spells CSAWTGLSTGELFF. CDR3 in DNA: TGCAGTGCTTGGACAGGGCTTAGCACCGGGGAGCTGTTTTTT.